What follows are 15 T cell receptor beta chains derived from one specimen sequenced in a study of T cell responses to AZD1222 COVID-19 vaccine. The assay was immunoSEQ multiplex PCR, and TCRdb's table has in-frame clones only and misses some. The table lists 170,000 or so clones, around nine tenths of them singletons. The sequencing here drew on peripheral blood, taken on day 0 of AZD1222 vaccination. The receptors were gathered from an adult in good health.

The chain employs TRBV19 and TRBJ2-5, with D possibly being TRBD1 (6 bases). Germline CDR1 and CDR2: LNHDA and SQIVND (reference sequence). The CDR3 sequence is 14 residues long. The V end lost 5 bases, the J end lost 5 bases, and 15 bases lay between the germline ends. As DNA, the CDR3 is TGTGCCAGTAGTCCCCGGGACATCTTTGAGACCCAGTACTTC. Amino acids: CASSPRDIFETQYF.

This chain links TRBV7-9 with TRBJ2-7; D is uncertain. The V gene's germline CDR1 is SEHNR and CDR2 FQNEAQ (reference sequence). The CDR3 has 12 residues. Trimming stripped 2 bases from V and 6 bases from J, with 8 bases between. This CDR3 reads CASSLMGSEQYF. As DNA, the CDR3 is TGTGCCAGCAGCTTAATGGGCAGCGAGCAGTACTTC.

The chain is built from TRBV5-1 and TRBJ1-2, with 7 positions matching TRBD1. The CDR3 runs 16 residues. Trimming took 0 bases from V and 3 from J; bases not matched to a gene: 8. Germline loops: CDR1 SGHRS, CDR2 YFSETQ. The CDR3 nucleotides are TGCGCCAGCAGCTTGGGGAAGCAGGGGGAGTACTATGGCTACACCTTC. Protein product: CASSLGKQGEYYGYTF.

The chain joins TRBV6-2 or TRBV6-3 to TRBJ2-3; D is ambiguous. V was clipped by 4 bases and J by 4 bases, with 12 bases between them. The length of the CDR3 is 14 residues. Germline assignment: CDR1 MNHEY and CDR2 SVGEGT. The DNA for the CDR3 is TGTGCCAGCAGTTTCGGGTGGAGAGCAGATACGCAGTATTTT. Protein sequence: CASSFGWRADTQYF.

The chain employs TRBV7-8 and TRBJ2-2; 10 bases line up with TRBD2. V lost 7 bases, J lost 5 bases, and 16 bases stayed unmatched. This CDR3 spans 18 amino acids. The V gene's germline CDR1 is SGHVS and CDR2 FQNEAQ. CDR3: CASTTSQGPSGGTGELFF. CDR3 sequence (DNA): TGTGCCAGCACCACCTCCCAGGGACCTAGCGGGGGTACCGGGGAGCTGTTTTTT.

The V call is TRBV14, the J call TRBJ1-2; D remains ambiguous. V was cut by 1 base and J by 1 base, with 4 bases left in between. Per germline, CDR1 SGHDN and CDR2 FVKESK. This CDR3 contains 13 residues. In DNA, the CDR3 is TGTGCCAGCAGCCAAGTAATTAACTATGGCTACACCTTC. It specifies CASSQVINYGYTF.

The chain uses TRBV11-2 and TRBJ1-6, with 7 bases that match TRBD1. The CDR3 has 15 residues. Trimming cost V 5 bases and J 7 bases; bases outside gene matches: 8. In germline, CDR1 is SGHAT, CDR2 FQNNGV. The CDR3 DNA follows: TGTGCCAGCAGCCAAGAACCGGGACAGAATTCACCCCTCCACTTT. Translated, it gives CASSQEPGQNSPLHF.

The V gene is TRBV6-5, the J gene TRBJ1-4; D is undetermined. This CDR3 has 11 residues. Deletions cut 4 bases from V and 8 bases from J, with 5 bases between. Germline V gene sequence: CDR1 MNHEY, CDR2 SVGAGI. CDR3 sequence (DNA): TGTGCCAGCAGTTTCGGGGAAAAACTGTTTTTT. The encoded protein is CASSFGEKLFF.

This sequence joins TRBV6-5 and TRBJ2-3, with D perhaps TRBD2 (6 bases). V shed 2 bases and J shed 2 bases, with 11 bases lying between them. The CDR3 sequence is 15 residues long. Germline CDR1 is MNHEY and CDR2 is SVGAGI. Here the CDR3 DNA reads TGTGCCAGCAGTTACCGGGGGACCCCCACAGATACGCAGTATTTT. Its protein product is CASSYRGTPTDTQYF.

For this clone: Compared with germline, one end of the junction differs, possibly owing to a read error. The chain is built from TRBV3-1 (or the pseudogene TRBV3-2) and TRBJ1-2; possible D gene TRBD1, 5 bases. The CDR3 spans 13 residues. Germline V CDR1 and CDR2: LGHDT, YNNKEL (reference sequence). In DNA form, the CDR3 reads TGTGCCAGCAGCCAAGAGAGAAGGGGCGAAAGGGCCTTC. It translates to CASSQERRGERAF.

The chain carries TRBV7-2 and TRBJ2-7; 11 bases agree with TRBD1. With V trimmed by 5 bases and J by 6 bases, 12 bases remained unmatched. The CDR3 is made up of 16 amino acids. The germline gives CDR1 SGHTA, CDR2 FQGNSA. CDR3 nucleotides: TGTGCCAGCAGCCCGCGGACAGGGGGCCATTTCGGCGAGCAGTACTTC. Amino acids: CASSPRTGGHFGEQYF.

The CDR3 nucleotides read TGCGCCAGCAGCCCGCGGGGTCGGGAGCCGGGTCTCGAGCAGTACTTC. Protein sequence: CASSPRGREPGLEQYF. This rearrangement joins TRBV5-1 to TRBJ2-7; D may be TRBD2 (6 bases). Trimming shortened V by 4 bases and J by 6 bases, and 23 bases separated the two germline ends. The CDR3 totals 16 residues. Per germline, CDR1 SGHRS and CDR2 YFSETQ.

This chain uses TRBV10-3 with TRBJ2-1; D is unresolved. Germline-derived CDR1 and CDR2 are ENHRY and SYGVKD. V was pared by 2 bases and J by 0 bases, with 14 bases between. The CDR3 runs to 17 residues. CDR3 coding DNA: TGTGCCATCAGTGAGCCACCACGTCCCAGCTCCTACAATGAGCAGTTCTTC. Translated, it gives CAISEPPRPSSYNEQFF.

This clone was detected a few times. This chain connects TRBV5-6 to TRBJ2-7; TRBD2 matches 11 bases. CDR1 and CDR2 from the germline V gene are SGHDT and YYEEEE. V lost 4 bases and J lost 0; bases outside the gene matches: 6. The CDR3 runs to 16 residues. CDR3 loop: CASSPRTSGLSYEQYF. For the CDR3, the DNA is TGTGCCAGCAGCCCTCGGACTAGCGGGCTCTCCTACGAGCAGTACTTC. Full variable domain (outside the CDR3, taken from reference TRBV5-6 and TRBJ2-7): DAGVTQSPTHLIKTRGQQVTLRCSPKSGHDTVSWYQQALGQGPQFIFQYYEEEERQRGNFPDRFSGHQFPNYSSELNVNALLLGDSALYLCASSPRTSGLSYEQYFGPGTRLTVT.

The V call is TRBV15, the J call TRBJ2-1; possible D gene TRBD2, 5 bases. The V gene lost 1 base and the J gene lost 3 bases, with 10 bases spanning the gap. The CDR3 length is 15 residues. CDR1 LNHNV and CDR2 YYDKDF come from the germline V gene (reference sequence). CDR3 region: CATSRAGSSYNEQFF. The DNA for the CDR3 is TGTGCCACCAGCAGAGCGGGGTCGAGCTACAATGAGCAGTTCTTC.